In its sample, the clone carrying this TCR beta chain was seen many times. Specified time point: before trial treatment. All of the donors were given nivolumab, ipilimumab, aspirin, low-dose cyclophosphamide and low-dose radiotherapy as part of RACIN, a single-arm trial. The data were obtained in a study of low-dose radiotherapy and immunotherapy resistance in tumors. At the level of the study: Dosing for Cohort 2 consisted of 1 Gy per fraction every two weeks, reaching a total of 13 Gy over 26 weeks. Treatment consisted of nivolumab 240 mg every two weeks and ipilimumab 1 mg/kg every six weeks, given intravenously to patients. On cycle 1 day 1, patients started four cycles of oral aspirin 300 mg daily.

PCR amplification of the TCRs was performed with Phusion for 20 PCR cycles, and it relied on a constant-region primer together with a V-primer adapter. TCRdb re-called the reads through MiXCR, storing one row per CDR3 protein. The sample consists of tens of thousands of distinct CDR3 sequences, 12% of them appearing once. CDR1 SQVTM and CDR2 ANQGSEA come from the germline V gene. The junction had 8 bases not matched to a gene; V was cut back by 4 bases and J by 15 bases. The CDR3 sequence is 12 residues long. This sequence originates from a female donor with ovarian cancer. The sample in question was PBMCs, obtained before treatment. The chain carries TRBV29-1 and TRBJ2-1; 11 bases match TRBD1. CDR3 DNA sequence: TGCAGCGTTGGGGGACAGGGGGAGCTGGGGTTCTTC. It specifies CSVGGQGELGFF.